This T cell receptor (beta chain) originates from a study of T cell responses to AZD1222 COVID-19 vaccine. Study conclusions and caveats: Baseline seropositivity occurred in only six AZD1222 recipients. There were mostly white British donors and more females than males, and clonal diversity was possibly underestimated. Mapped onto spike, vaccine-associated CD4 TCRs spanned it and were dominant at 160-218 and 743-854. A rise in Spike-specific TCR breadth and depth followed two AZD1222 doses.

Generated by immunoSEQ multiplex PCR, the TCRdb table keeps only in-frame clones and is missing some. The sample includes more than 120,000 clones, roughly 90% seen only once; the top ten take around 1.6%. The CDR3 spans 15 residues. V shed 0 bases and J shed 3 bases, with 9 bases lying between them. Germline lookup yields CDR1 SGHRS and CDR2 YFSETQ. To note about this clone: The target antigen is unknown.

Sequences were derived from peripheral blood, sampled 28 days after the second AZD1222 dose. The receptor comes from an adult who received the AZD1222 COVID-19 vaccine. The chain couples TRBV5-1 to TRBJ1-4; tentative D call: TRBD1 (5 bases). CDR3 in amino acids: CASSLEAGPNEKLFF. DNA for the CDR3: TGCGCCAGCAGCTTGGAGGCAGGGCCTAATGAAAAACTGTTTTTT.